This T cell receptor (beta chain) was obtained from a study of blood T cell repertoires in COVID-19. Study information: PBMCs, B-cell-depleted T cells, or T cells were the source of the cDNA or gDNA that made up the material.

Sequencing used immunoSEQ multiplex PCR; TCRdb keeps in-frame clones, though not all of them. This sample has 250,000 or so clones; approximately 84% occur once, and the top ten carry around 2%. From germline, CDR1 is GTSNPN and CDR2 SVGIG (reference sequence). This CDR3 contains 14 residues. V lost 1 base and J lost 2; bases outside the gene matches: 3. This TCR was sampled from a man aged 55 to 69 who had recovered from COVID-19. This rearrangement joins TRBV30 to TRBJ2-7; 9 positions agree with TRBD2. Material for sequencing was PBMCs or T cells enriched from blood (not recorded which). The CDR3 is CAWSGGRAAYEQYF. CDR3 in DNA: TGTGCCTGGAGTGGCGGGAGGGCCGCCTACGAGCAGTACTTC.